The clone carrying this TCR beta chain has just one count. Its antigen remains unidentified. The record originates from a study of cytomegalovirus exposure and HLA in healthy donors. This PCR relied on a set of 60 Vbeta primers and 13 Jbeta primers. TCRdb's copy holds only in-frame clones and misses some; the assay was immunoSEQ multiplex PCR. The sample yields fewer than 150,000 clones, roughly 85% seen once. Study-wide findings and caveats: TCR sequences were mostly rare, though some public TCRs occurred in many donors. High specificity and sensitivity for cytomegalovirus status were reported for the classifier.

The germline V gene encodes CDR1 SGHRS and CDR2 YFSETQ. This CDR3 region has 13 residues. Trimming shortened V by 4 bases and J by 2 bases, and 10 bases separated the two germline ends. The genes are TRBV5-1 and TRBJ2-7; D is possibly TRBD1 (5 bases). Sequencing used PBMCs. The sequence was obtained from a woman aged 25 to 45 in good health and CMV-seropositive. CDR3 in amino acids: CASSPDRTYEQYF. Written as DNA, the CDR3 is TGCGCCAGCAGCCCCGACAGAACCTACGAGCAGTACTTC. Complete variable domain (other parts from reference TRBV5-1 and TRBJ2-7): KAGVTQTPRYLIKTRGQQVTLSCSPISGHRSVSWYQQTPGQGLQFLFEYFSETQRNKGNFPGRFSGRQFSNSRSEMNVSTLELGDSALYLCASSPDRTYEQYFGPGTRLTVT.